These 14 T cell receptor beta chains were sequenced from one sample in a study of cytomegalovirus exposure and HLA in healthy donors. Profiling relied on immunoSEQ multiplex PCR, and the TCRdb table lists in-frame clones only, not all of them. The repertoire holds some 310,000 clones, with 88% as singletons. Sequenced input: PBMCs. Receptors were obtained from a man aged 25 to 45 in good health and CMV-seronegative.

V and J are TRBV19 and TRBJ2-5; 9 bases agree with TRBD1. With 8 bases clipped from V and 0 bases from J, the junction kept 4 bases outside the gene matches. This CDR3 is built from 14 residues. The germline V gene has CDR1 LNHDA and CDR2 SQIVND (reference sequence). The CDR3 spells CASSDRGYQETQYF. CDR3 in DNA: TGTGCCAGTTCCGACAGGGGGTACCAAGAGACCCAGTACTTC.

The chain has TRBV6-4 and TRBJ1-3, with 7 nucleotides matching TRBD1. The V gene's germline CDR1 is MRHNA and CDR2 SNTAGT. V shed 4 bases and J 9 bases; nucleotides not matched to a gene: 9. The CDR3 length is 14 residues. This chain's CDR3 is CASSATGTAGTIYF. The CDR3 DNA reads TGTGCCAGCAGTGCGACAGGGACCGCAGGCACCATATATTTT.

The chain couples TRBV9 to TRBJ2-3, with 7 bases matching TRBD1. V was clipped by 0 bases and J by 2 bases; unmatched bases: 9. The CDR3 sequence is 17 residues long. The germline gives CDR1 SGDLS, CDR2 YYNGEE. The CDR3 region is CASSVATGIVTTDTQYF. The CDR3 coding sequence is TGTGCCAGCAGCGTAGCGACAGGGATAGTCACCACAGATACGCAGTATTTT. The complete variable domain, with remaining parts taken from reference TRBV9 and TRBJ2-3, reads DSGVTQTPKHLITATGQRVTLRCSPRSGDLSVYWYQQSLDQGLQFLIQYYNGEERAKGNILERFSAQQFPDLHSELNLSSLELGDSALYFCASSVATGIVTTDTQYFGPGTRLTVL.

This chain joins TRBV7-9 and TRBJ2-1, with TRBD2 identical over 9 bases. V lost 7 bases, J lost 8 bases, and 15 bases stayed unmatched. The CDR3 totals 16 residues. In germline, CDR1 is SEHNR, CDR2 FQNEAQ (reference sequence). CDR3 in DNA: TGTGCCAGCAACGAACGTCGCGGGGGGGCTGAAGATGAGCAGTTCTTC. Encoded protein: CASNERRGGAEDEQFF.

The rearrangement links TRBV5-4 to TRBJ2-2; 8 positions match TRBD1. This CDR3 region has 14 residues. Germline loops: CDR1 SGHNT, CDR2 YYREEE (reference sequence). Trimming cost V 4 bases and J 3 bases; bases outside gene matches: 2. The CDR3 reads CASSRTGHTGELFF. Here the CDR3 DNA reads TGTGCCAGCAGCCGGACAGGGCACACCGGGGAGCTGTTTTTT.

V and J are TRBV6-5 and TRBJ1-1; D possibly corresponds to TRBD1 (5 bases). The CDR3 contains 13 residues. The ends were cut back, 2 bases at V and 11 bases at J, with 15 bases in the middle. From germline, CDR1 is MNHEY and CDR2 SVGAGI. Here the CDR3 reads CASSYTNRFVAFF. Here the CDR3 DNA reads TGTGCCAGCAGTTACACCAACAGGTTTGTCGCTTTCTTT.

This clone was counted once. The V call is TRBV7-9, the J call TRBJ2-1; D not certain. The CDR3 has 12 residues. Germline assignment: CDR1 SEHNR and CDR2 FQNEAQ (reference sequence). Trimming took off 2 bases at V and 10 bases at J, with 9 bases between the two ends. As DNA, the CDR3 is TGTGCCAGCAGCTTAATGGTGGAGGAGCAGTTCTTC. Translation gives CASSLMVEEQFF.

The gene calls are TRBV5-1 and TRBJ1-5, with D tentatively TRBD1 (6 bases). V was cut by 1 base and J by 1 base, with 9 bases left in between. The V gene's germline CDR1 is SGHRS and CDR2 YFSETQ. The CDR3 loop spans 15 amino acids. The CDR3 sequence: CASSLSGESNQPQHF. Here the CDR3 DNA reads TGCGCCAGCAGCTTGTCAGGGGAGAGCAATCAGCCCCAGCATTTT.

CDR3 DNA sequence: TGTGCCAGCAGCCGTCAAGAGGGGGGGCCCCTTGGCAAGACCCAGTACTTC. As protein: CASSRQEGGPLGKTQYF. This chain connects TRBV7-2 to TRBJ2-5; tentatively, D is TRBD2 (7 bases). V lost 5 bases to trimming and J lost 6 bases, with 25 bases between them. The CDR3 is 17 residues long. Germline V gives CDR1 SGHTA, CDR2 FQGNSA.

V and J are TRBV7-2 and TRBJ2-5, with TRBD2 matching 12 bases. The CDR3 is made up of 16 amino acids. Trimming at V came to 8 bases and at J to 0 bases, leaving 7 bases not matched to a gene. Germline CDR1 reads SGHTA; CDR2 reads FQGNSA. The CDR3 coding sequence is TGTGCCAGCCGTATTAGGACTAGCGGGGACCAAGAGACCCAGTACTTC. Protein product: CASRIRTSGDQETQYF.

V is TRBV7-9 and J is TRBJ2-1; 11 bases map to TRBD2. The germline CDR1 and CDR2 sequences are SEHNR and FQNEAQ (reference sequence). This CDR3 has 16 amino acids. V lost 0 bases to trimming and J lost 4 bases; unmatched junction nucleotides: 2. For the CDR3, the DNA is TGTGCCAGCAGCTTAGCCCCTAGCGGGGGGTACAATGAGCAGTTCTTC. This sequence encodes CASSLAPSGGYNEQFF.

This chain joins TRBV6-6 and TRBJ2-2; possible D gene TRBD2, 5 bases. The CDR3 runs 15 residues. The germline V and J ends were trimmed by 6 bases and 1 base, with 12 bases remaining between them. The germline gives CDR1 MNHNY, CDR2 SVGAGI (reference sequence). In DNA, the CDR3 is TGTGCCAGCAGCCCCGGAGGATTGAACACCGGGGAGCTGTTTTTT. Translating gives CASSPGGLNTGELFF.

The chain carries TRBV7-8 and TRBJ1-1, with a tentative D call TRBD1 (5 bases). The ends were cut back, 4 bases at V and 4 bases at J, with 13 bases in the middle. The CDR3 runs 14 residues. Looked up from germline, CDR1 is SGHVS and CDR2 is FQNEAQ. CDR3 region: CASSWGGGFTEAFF. The CDR3 DNA reads TGTGCCAGCAGCTGGGGGGGAGGGTTCACTGAAGCTTTCTTT.

The rearrangement uses TRBV5-1 and TRBJ2-3, with 13 bases that match TRBD2. V lost 4 bases to trimming and J lost 4 bases; unmatched junction nucleotides: 6. The CDR3 extends over 16 amino acids. Germline values: CDR1 SGHRS, CDR2 YFSETQ. The CDR3 region has the DNA TGCGCCAGCAGCCCAACTAGCGGGGGGGCATCAGATACGCAGTATTTT. Translation: CASSPTSGGASDTQYF. The full variable domain, its missing parts supplied by reference TRBV5-1 and TRBJ2-3, is KAGVTQTPRYLIKTRGQQVTLSCSPISGHRSVSWYQQTPGQGLQFLFEYFSETQRNKGNFPGRFSGRQFSNSRSEMNVSTLELGDSALYLCASSPTSGGASDTQYFGPGTRLTVL.